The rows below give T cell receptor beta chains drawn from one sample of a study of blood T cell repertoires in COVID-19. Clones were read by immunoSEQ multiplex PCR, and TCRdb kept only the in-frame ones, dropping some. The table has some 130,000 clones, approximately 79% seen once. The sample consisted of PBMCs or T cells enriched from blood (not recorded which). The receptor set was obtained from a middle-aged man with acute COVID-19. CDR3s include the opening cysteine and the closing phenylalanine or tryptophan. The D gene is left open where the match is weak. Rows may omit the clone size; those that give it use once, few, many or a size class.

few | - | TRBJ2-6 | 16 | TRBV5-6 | CASSLKPSSGANVLTF | TGTGCCAGCAGCTTGAAACCGAGCTCTGGGGCCAACGTCCTGACTTTC
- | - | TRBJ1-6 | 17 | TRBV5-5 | CASSLVSPGWNNSPLHF | TGTGCCAGCAGCTTGGTAAGCCCAGGGTGGAATAATTCACCCCTCCACTTT
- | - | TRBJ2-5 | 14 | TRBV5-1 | CASSLQVSQETQYF | TGCGCCAGCAGCTTGCAAGTCAGCCAAGAGACCCAGTACTTC
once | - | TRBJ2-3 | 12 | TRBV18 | CASSPTTDTQYF | TGTGCCAGCTCACCGACAACAGATACGCAGTATTTT
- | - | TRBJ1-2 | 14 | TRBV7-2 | CASSSPARHYGYTF | TGTGCCAGCAGCTCACCAGCGAGACACTATGGCTACACCTTC
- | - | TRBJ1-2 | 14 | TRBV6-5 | CASVIFRGNYGYTF | TGTGCCAGCGTCATTTTCAGGGGTAACTATGGCTACACCTTC
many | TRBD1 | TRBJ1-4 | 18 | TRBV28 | CASRGRQGAYELGEKLFF | TGTGCCAGCAGGGGTCGACAGGGGGCGTACGAGTTAGGTGAAAAACTGTTTTTT
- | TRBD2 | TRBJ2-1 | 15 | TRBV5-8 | CASSLAGGGYNEQFF | TGTGCCAGCAGCTTGGCCGGCGGGGGTTACAATGAGCAGTTCTTC
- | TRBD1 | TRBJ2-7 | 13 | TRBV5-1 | CASTGGTSYEQYF | TGCGCCTCTACAGGGGGGACCTCCTACGAGCAGTACTTC
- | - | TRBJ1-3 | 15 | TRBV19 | CASSITPPSGNTIYF | TGTGCCAGTAGTATCACTCCACCCTCTGGAAACACCATATATTTT
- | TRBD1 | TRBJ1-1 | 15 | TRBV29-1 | CSVFGQGKMNTEAFF | TGCAGCGTTTTTGGACAGGGAAAGATGAACACTGAAGCTTTCTTT
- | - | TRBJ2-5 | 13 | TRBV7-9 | CASSLVREGTQYF | TGTGCCAGCAGCTTGGTGAGAGAGGGGACCCAGTACTTC
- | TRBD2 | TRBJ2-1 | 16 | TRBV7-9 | CASSAMLAGGNNEQFF | TGTGCCAGCAGCGCGATGCTAGCGGGGGGAAACAATGAGCAGTTCTTC
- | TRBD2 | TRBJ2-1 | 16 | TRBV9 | CASSFPTGTSGGEQFF | TGTGCCAGCAGCTTCCCTACCGGGACTAGCGGGGGTGAGCAGTTCTTC
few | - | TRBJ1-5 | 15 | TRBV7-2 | CASSSWSGLGQPQHF | TGTGCCAGCAGCTCCTGGTCGGGTTTGGGTCAGCCCCAGCATTTT
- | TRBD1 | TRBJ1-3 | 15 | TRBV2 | CASSLQGETGNTIYF | TGTGCCAGCAGCCTCCAGGGGGAAACTGGAAACACCATATATTTT
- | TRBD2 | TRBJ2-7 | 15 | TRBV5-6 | CASSPGLAGEYEQYF | TGTGCCAGCAGCCCCGGGCTAGCGGGGGAGTACGAGCAGTACTTC
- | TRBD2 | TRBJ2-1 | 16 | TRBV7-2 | CASSSPGLAGYNEQFF | TGTGCCAGCAGCTCGCCGGGACTAGCGGGATACAATGAGCAGTTCTTC
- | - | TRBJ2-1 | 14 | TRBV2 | CASSVGGTYNEQFF | TGTGCCAGCAGTGTGGGCGGGACCTACAATGAGCAGTTCTTC
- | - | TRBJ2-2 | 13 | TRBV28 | CASSLAGTGELFF | TGTGCCAGCAGTTTAGCAGGCACCGGGGAGCTGTTTTTT
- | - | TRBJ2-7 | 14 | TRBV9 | CASSVDSLAYEQYF | TGTGCCAGCAGCGTAGACAGCCTTGCCTACGAGCAGTACTTC
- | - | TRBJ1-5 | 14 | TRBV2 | CASTGVEGNQPQHF | TGTGCCAGCACAGGGGTTGAGGGCAATCAGCCCCAGCATTTT
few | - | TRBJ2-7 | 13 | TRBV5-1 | CASSLSASYEQYF | TGCGCCAGCAGCCTAAGCGCCTCCTACGAGCAGTACTTC
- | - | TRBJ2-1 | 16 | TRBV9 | CASSVAQEESYNEQFF | TGTGCCAGCAGCGTAGCTCAGGAGGAATCCTACAATGAGCAGTTCTTC
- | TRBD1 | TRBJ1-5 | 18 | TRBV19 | CASSIDSGTGGVGQPQHF | TGTGCCAGTAGTATTGACTCCGGGACAGGGGGCGTCGGGCAGCCCCAGCATTTT
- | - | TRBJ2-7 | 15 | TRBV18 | CASSPPARRTGEQYF | TGTGCCAGCTCACCACCAGCTCGGAGGACGGGGGAGCAGTACTTC
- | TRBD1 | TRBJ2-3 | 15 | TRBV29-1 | CSVAGGTGGTDTQYF | TGCAGCGTCGCCGGGGGGACAGGGGGGACAGATACGCAGTATTTT
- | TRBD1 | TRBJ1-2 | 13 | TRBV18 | CASSLFDRDGYTF | TGTGCCAGCTCACTATTCGACAGGGACGGCTACACCTTC
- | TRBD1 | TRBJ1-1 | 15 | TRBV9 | CASSAEDRENTEAFF | TGTGCCAGCAGCGCAGAAGACAGGGAGAACACTGAAGCTTTCTTT
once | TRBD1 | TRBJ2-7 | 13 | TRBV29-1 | CSVSRGLGYEQYF | TGCAGCGTATCCAGGGGGTTAGGCTACGAGCAGTACTTC
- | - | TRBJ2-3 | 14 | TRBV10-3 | CAISDRTGTDTQYF | TGTGCCATCAGTGATAGGACAGGCACAGATACGCAGTATTTT
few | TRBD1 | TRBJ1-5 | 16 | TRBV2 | CASSDPGQGAGQPQHF | TGTGCCAGCAGTGATCCGGGACAGGGGGCCGGGCAGCCCCAGCATTTT
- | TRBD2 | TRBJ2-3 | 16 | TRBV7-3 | CASSSGLAGEADTQYF | TGTGCCAGCAGCTCGGGACTAGCGGGAGAGGCAGATACGCAGTATTTT
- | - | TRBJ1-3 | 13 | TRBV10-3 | CATWGGAGNTIYF | TGTGCCACCTGGGGGGGGGCTGGAAACACCATATATTTT
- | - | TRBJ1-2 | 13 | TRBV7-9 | CASSLPSGWGYTF | TGTGCCAGCAGCTTACCATCCGGGTGGGGCTACACCTTC
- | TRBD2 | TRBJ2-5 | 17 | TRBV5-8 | CASSLGTRGGRSETQYF | TGTGCCAGCAGCTTGGGAACCCGGGGGGGCCGGTCGGAGACCCAGTACTTC
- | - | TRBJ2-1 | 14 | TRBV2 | CASSELATYNEQFF | TGTGCCAGCAGTGAGCTCGCGACCTACAATGAGCAGTTCTTC
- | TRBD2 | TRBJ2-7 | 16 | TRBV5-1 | CASSQVLAGDRNEQYF | TGCGCCAGCAGCCAGGTGCTAGCGGGAGATCGAAACGAGCAGTACTTC
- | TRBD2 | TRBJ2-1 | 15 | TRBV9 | CASSVDSGAYNEQFF | TGTGCCAGCAGCGTAGATAGCGGGGCATACAATGAGCAGTTCTTC
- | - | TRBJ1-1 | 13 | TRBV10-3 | CAIRDTGNTEAFF | TGTGCCATCAGGGATACAGGGAACACTGAAGCTTTCTTT
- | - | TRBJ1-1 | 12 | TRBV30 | CAWSPEEGKAFF | TGTGCCTGGAGTCCAGAGGAGGGAAAAGCTTTCTTT
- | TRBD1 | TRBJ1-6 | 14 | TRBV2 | CASSADRAYSPLHF | TGTGCCAGCAGTGCGGACAGGGCGTATTCACCCCTCCACTTT
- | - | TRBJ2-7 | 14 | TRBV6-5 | CASSYSPSSYEQYF | TGTGCCAGCAGTTATAGTCCTAGCTCCTACGAGCAGTACTTC
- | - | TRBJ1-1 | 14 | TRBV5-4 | CASSLGHSNAEAFF | TGTGCCAGCAGCTTGGGACATTCTAATGCTGAAGCTTTCTTT
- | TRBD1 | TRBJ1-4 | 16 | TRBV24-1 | CATSDPTGGSGEKLFF | TGTGCCACCAGTGATCCGACAGGGGGTTCAGGTGAAAAACTGTTTTTT
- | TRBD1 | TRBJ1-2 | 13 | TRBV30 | CAWSGDRGYGYTF | TGTGCCTGGAGCGGGGACAGGGGCTATGGCTACACCTTC
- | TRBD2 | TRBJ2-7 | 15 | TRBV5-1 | CASSSATSGRDEQYF | TGCGCCAGCAGCTCAGCGACTAGCGGGAGGGACGAGCAGTACTTC
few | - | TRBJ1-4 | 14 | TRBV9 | CASSVGLANEKLFF | TGTGCCAGCAGCGTAGGCCTCGCGAATGAAAAACTGTTTTTT
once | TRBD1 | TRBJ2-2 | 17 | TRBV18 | CASSPPRQGEIVGELFF | TGTGCCAGCTCACCACCCCGACAGGGAGAGATAGTCGGGGAGCTGTTTTTT
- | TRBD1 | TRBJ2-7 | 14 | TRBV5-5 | CASSLAGQGRGQYF | TGTGCCAGCAGCTTGGCCGGACAGGGGAGGGGGCAGTACTTC
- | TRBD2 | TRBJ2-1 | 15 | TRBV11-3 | CASSPSGGLYNEQFF | TGTGCCAGCAGCCCAAGCGGGGGGCTTTACAATGAGCAGTTCTTC
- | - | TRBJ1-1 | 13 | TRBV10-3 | CAIRPQGYTEAFF | TGTGCCATCAGACCTCAGGGGTACACTGAAGCTTTCTTT
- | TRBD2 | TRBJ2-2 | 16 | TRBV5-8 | CASSPTGRGVTGELFF | TGTGCCAGCAGCCCCACCGGGCGGGGGGTCACCGGGGAGCTGTTTTTT
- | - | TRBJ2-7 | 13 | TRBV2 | CASSAGETYEQYF | TGTGCCAGCAGTGCAGGGGAAACCTACGAGCAGTACTTC
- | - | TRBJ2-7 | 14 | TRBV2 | CASLFDLRGYEQYF | TGTGCCAGCCTCTTTGATCTGCGAGGCTACGAGCAGTACTTC
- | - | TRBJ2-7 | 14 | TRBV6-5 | CASSLKASSYEQYF | TGTGCCAGCAGTTTAAAAGCGAGCTCCTACGAGCAGTACTTC
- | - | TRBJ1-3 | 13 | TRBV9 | CASSTGHGNTIYF | TGTGCCAGCAGCACAGGACACGGAAACACCATATATTTT